The clone carrying this T cell receptor beta chain was counted ten times or more. Its antigen is undetermined. The CDR3 length is 15 residues. V lost 2 bases, J lost 11 bases, and 11 bases stayed unmatched. Germline V lookup: CDR1 SEHNR, CDR2 FQNEAQ (reference sequence). cDNA molecules, individually, were tagged with unique molecular identifiers. TCRdb processed the 5' RACE reads anew with MiXCR; each CDR3 protein has one entry. The sample lists more than 50,000 distinct CDR3 sequences, around 13% occurring once. The data are from a study of early T cells in non-severe SARS-CoV-2 infection. Study as a whole: The input, bulk RNA from unsorted whole blood, was sequenced, and chains were unpaired. Study observations and caveats: Anti-spike CD8 responses were favored in VDJdb matching, and private and CD4 specificities were missed.

What was sequenced was whole blood. The clonotype comes from an adult who was a healthcare worker with PCR-confirmed SARS-CoV-2 infection or an uninfected control (not recorded which). The chain has TRBV7-9 and TRBJ1-1; 10 bases fit TRBD1. The CDR3: CASSLPRDRGDGAFF. The CDR3 DNA sequence: TGTGCCAGCAGCTTACCCCGGGACAGGGGAGATGGGGCTTTCTTT.